This T cell receptor beta chain was obtained from a study of PD-1 blockade in classical Hodgkin lymphoma. Using immunoSEQ multiplex PCR, the repertoire was profiled, and TCRdb retains in-frame clones only, with some absent. The sample contains more than 75,000 clones, about 93% of which appear only once. The sample's time point: cycle 4 day 1 (C4D1), after 5 to 7 weeks of nivolumab. Every patient experienced relapse after autologous stem cell transplantation, and brentuximab vedotin exposure varied. Germline values: CDR1 SQVTM, CDR2 ANQGSEA. CDR3 length: 13 amino acids. Trimming shortened V by 3 bases and J by 3 bases, and 11 bases separated the two germline ends.

The V gene is TRBV29-1, the J gene TRBJ1-2; D ambiguous. Here the sequenced sample was peripheral blood mononuclear cells (PBMCs), taken before the fourth cycle of nivolumab. The clonotype comes from a human donor with classical Hodgkin lymphoma. CDR3 DNA: TGCAGCGTTGAGGGGAGCTGGGACTATGGCTACACCTTC. Residues: CSVEGSWDYGYTF.